This paragraph covers one T cell receptor (beta chain) sequence. What it recognizes is unknown. The identical CDR3 is also encoded by other nucleotide sequences in the sample. The data were taken from a study of shared clonotypes between healthy human individuals. General study results and limits: An expected dependence of interdonor clonotype sharing on sequencing depth was noted. The sole specimen, blood, was sampled, and tissue repertoires likely differ.

Germline CDR1 and CDR2: KGHSH and LQKENI. V lost 2 bases and J lost 5, with 9 bases in between. CDR3 length: 13 amino acids. In the original processing: ImmunoSEQ supplied junction-only sequences lacking quality scores, so filtering was different. Repertoires were generated with immunoSEQ multiplex PCR, while TCRdb's copy carries only in-frame clones and drops some. V and J calls and clone size come straight from that table; D and trimming were deduced from the DNA. Of 450,000 to 500,000 clones in the sample, almost 80% are singletons; the top ten hold around 12%. V is TRBV18 and J is TRBJ2-5; D tentatively reads TRBD1 or TRBD2 (5 bases each). Sequenced sample: PBMCs. This sequence was found in a woman aged 40 to 50 in good health. Some clones in this sample may be carry-over from other donors' samples. CDR3 region: CASSPSGLETQYF. The CDR3 DNA sequence: TGTGCCAGCTCACCATCGGGGCTGGAGACCCAGTACTTC.